This paragraph reports one T cell receptor beta chain. The data are from a study of PD-L1 blockade in urothelial cancer. In germline, CDR1 is SEHNR, CDR2 FQNEAQ (reference sequence). V trimming: 5 bases; J trimming: 0 bases; junction bases outside the gene matches: 7. The CDR3 contains 15 residues. The method was immunoSEQ multiplex PCR; TCRdb's version includes in-frame clones alone and lacks a portion of them. The table lists around 120,000 clones, approximately 85% of them singletons. This clonotype originated in a man aged 50 to 59 with urothelial cancer. The sequencing used PBMCs, collected around atezolizumab (anti-PD-L1) treatment. The rearrangement joins TRBV7-9 to TRBJ2-7; 7 nucleotides line up with TRBD1. DNA for the CDR3: TGTGCCAGCAGCCTTCTAAGGGGGCACTCCTACGAGCAGTACTTC. It translates to CASSLLRGHSYEQYF.